This T cell receptor (beta chain) was observed in a study of blood T cells in healthy people across ages. In terms of origin and age, donors were healthy Caucasian individuals from Russia aged roughly 6 to 95. This clonotype has a handful of counts. As yet, its antigen is unknown. PCR was performed a second time for 7 to 11 cycles using a sample-barcoded 5' primer and a J-beta primer mix. A single record per CDR3 protein comes from TCRdb applying MiXCR to the 5' RACE reads. Of under 950,000 distinct CDR3 sequences in the sample, 22% were seen once. Study-level results: The study found more naive CD4+ cells and higher diversity in long-lived than aged donors.

This CDR3 comprises 14 residues. Trimming cost V 5 bases and J 6 bases; bases outside gene matches: 6. Germline V gives CDR1 SGHTA, CDR2 FQGNSA. The receptor's source is a man aged 65-85 years in good health. The chain recombines TRBV7-2 with TRBJ2-3; 9 bases are a match to TRBD1. Specimen: blood. The CDR3, as DNA: TGTGCCAGCAGCCAGGGACAGGGTTGGGATACGCAGTATTTT. Encoded protein: CASSQGQGWDTQYF.